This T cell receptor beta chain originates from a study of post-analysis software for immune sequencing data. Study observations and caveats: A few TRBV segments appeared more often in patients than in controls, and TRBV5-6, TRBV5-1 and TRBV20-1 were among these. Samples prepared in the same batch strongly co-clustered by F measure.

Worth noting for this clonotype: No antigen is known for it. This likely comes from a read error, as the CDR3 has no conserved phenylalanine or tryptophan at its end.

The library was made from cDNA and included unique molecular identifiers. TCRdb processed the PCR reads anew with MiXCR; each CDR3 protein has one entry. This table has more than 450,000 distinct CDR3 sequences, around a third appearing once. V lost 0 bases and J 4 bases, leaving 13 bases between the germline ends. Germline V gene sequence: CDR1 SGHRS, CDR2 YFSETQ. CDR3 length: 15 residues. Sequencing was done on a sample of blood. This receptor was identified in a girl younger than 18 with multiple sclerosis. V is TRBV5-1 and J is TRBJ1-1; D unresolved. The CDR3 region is CASSLARQAGTEAFL. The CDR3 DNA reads TGCGCCAGCAGCTTGGCCCGCCAGGCGGGCACTGAAGCTTTCTTG.